Each of the 9 T cell receptor beta chains below was sequenced from the same sample in a study of blood T cell repertoires in COVID-19 (TCRdb year 2020). The library was obtained by the immunoSEQ multiplex PCR assay. TCRdb retrieved this table from immuneACCESS and kept in-frame rearrangements only. Not all clones are present; in checked studies, unresolved V genes account for under half, and no reason is known for the remainder. For this sample the table gives about 150,000 clones, of which about 80% were detected only once. The top ten hold 44% of the sample. What was sequenced was peripheral blood. All receptors come from a human donor in a cohort sampled during active COVID-19.

The genes are TRBV5-1 and TRBJ2-5; 7 bases align to TRBD1. V was pared by 4 bases and J by 5 bases, with 11 bases of the junction left unmatched. Germline V lookup: CDR1 SGHRS, CDR2 YFSETQ. The CDR3 is made up of 15 amino acids. The CDR3 DNA is TGCGCCAGCAGCCCCGGGACAGTCACCACTGAGACCCAGTACTTC. This gives the protein CASSPGTVTTETQYF.

This clone occurred a few times. V gene TRBV7-3 combines with J gene TRBJ2-7, with D possibly TRBD1 on 5 matching bases. Germline loops: CDR1 SGHTA, CDR2 FQGTGA. V was cut by 1 base and J by 2 bases, with 12 bases left in between. This CDR3 has 15 amino acids. As DNA, the CDR3 is TGTGCCAGCAGCTTAAGGGCAGGGCCTACCTACGAGCAGTACTTC. This codes for CASSLRAGPTYEQYF.

The chain links TRBV10-3 to TRBJ1-5; D perhaps matches TRBD1 (6 bases). Germline CDR1 is ENHRY and CDR2 is SYGVKD. Between the trimmed V and J ends, which lost 0 bases and 1 base, there was a span of 13 bases. This CDR3 has 17 residues. The CDR3 DNA follows: TGTGCCATCAGTGAGTCGGTCGGGGGGCGAAGCAATCAGCCCCAGCATTTT. Protein product: CAISESVGGRSNQPQHF.

The chain carries TRBV6-2 or TRBV6-3 and TRBJ1-5; 7 bases are a match to TRBD1. There are 13 residues in the CDR3. V shed 5 bases, J shed 7 bases, and the junction held 5 bases outside the gene matches. Germline values: CDR1 MNHEY, CDR2 SVGEGT. The CDR3 DNA reads as TGTGCCAGCAGTCCGACAGGGAGGCAGCCCCAGCATTTT. Protein: CASSPTGRQPQHF.

The rearrangement links TRBV5-1 to TRBJ1-2, with 10 bases that match TRBD1. Germline V gene lookup returns CDR1 SGHRS and CDR2 YFSETQ. V shed 8 bases, J shed 3 bases, and the junction held 16 bases outside the gene matches. This CDR3 contains 17 residues. CDR3 nucleotide sequence: TGCGCCAGGGGACGGGGTGACAGGGGGCTTTTTTACTATGGCTACACCTTC. It specifies CARGRGDRGLFYYGYTF.

This chain connects TRBV10-3 to TRBJ1-1, with a tentative D call TRBD1 (5 bases). V was shortened by 11 bases and J by 2 bases, with 15 bases between the two germline ends. The CDR3 length is 13 residues. Germline CDR1 reads ENHRY; CDR2 reads SYGVKD. CDR3 region: CAGKRTTNTEAFF. In DNA form, the CDR3 reads TGTGCCGGAAAGAGGACAACCAACACTGAAGCTTTCTTT.

The rearrangement links TRBV11-3 to TRBJ2-1; D possibly corresponds to TRBD1 (5 bases). Trimming took off 4 bases at V and 4 bases at J, with 11 bases between the two ends. Germline V gene lookup returns CDR1 SGHNT and CDR2 YENEEA. This CDR3 region has 14 residues. CDR3 bases: TGTGCCAGCAGCTCCTCTTCAGGGTACAATGAGCAGTTCTTC. It specifies CASSSSSGYNEQFF.

V gene TRBV7-9 combines with J gene TRBJ1-6; TRBD1 agrees at 7 bases. With 4 bases clipped from V and 5 bases from J, the junction kept 5 bases outside the gene matches. The CDR3 is 15 residues long. The V gene's germline CDR1 is SEHNR and CDR2 FQNEAQ (reference sequence). The CDR3 nucleotides are TGTGCCAGCAGCTCGCGGACAGGCAATAATTCACCCCTCCACTTT. Protein: CASSSRTGNNSPLHF.

The genes are TRBV6-5 and TRBJ1-3, with 10 bases that match TRBD1. J lost 2 bases, V lost 5 bases, and 3 bases had no gene match. The CDR3 contains 15 residues. The germline CDR1 and CDR2 sequences are MNHEY and SVGAGI. As DNA, the CDR3 is TGTGCCAGCAGTCGGGGGACAGGGGCTGGAAACACCATATATTTT. Translation gives CASSRGTGAGNTIYF.